These 11 T cell receptor beta chains originate from one sample sequenced in a study of regulatory T cells in long-lasting Graves disease. Both iRepertoire HTBI primers and Arm-PCR of CDR3 regions were used to build the TCR beta libraries. A single record per CDR3 protein comes from TCRdb applying MiXCR to the multiplex PCR reads. The sample consists of 600,000 to 850,000 distinct CDR3 sequences, 25% to 30% of them appearing once. Described time point: persistent/refractory GD, antithyroid drugs over 5 years with positive TRAb. Extracted RNA from PBMCs served as the source of the TCR library. The source material was peripheral blood mononuclear cells (PBMCs), sampled when the disease was refractory, from a patient treated with antithyroid drugs. These receptors came from a female donor with Graves disease.

This chain joins TRBV11-2 and TRBJ1-5, with D perhaps matching TRBD1 (5 bases). Germline V gives CDR1 SGHAT, CDR2 FQNNGV. Trimming stripped 1 base from V and 7 bases from J, with 14 bases between. This CDR3 is 15 amino acids long. The CDR3 DNA sequence: TGTGCCAGCAGCTTAGCGACCGGGGGTTACCAGCCCCAGCATTTT. This sequence encodes CASSLATGGYQPQHF. Combining the CDR3 with reference TRBV11-2 and TRBJ1-5 gives the whole variable domain EAGVAQSPRYKIIEKRQSVAFWCNPISGHATLYWYQQILGQGPKLLIQFQNNGVVDDSQLPKDRFSAERLKGVDSTLKIQPAKLEDSAVYLCASSLATGGYQPQHFGDGTRLSIL.

This clonotype was seen a few times. The chain combines TRBV28 with TRBJ1-2; TRBD1 matches at 7 bases. Germline lookup yields CDR1 MDHEN and CDR2 SYDVKM. V lost 6 bases to trimming and J lost 3 bases; unmatched junction nucleotides: 7. This CDR3 is built from 14 residues. CDR3 residues: CASRMTGQYYGYTF. The CDR3 nucleotides are TGTGCCAGCAGGATGACGGGACAGTACTATGGCTACACCTTC.

The table lists this clonotype with a few counts. This sequence joins TRBV27 and TRBJ2-5; 8 nucleotides match TRBD2. CDR3 length: 15 residues. V shed 2 bases, J shed 5 bases, and the junction held 7 bases outside the gene matches. The germline CDR1 and CDR2 sequences are MNHEY and SMNVEV (reference sequence). CDR3: CASSLIAGSTETQYF. CDR3 in DNA: TGTGCCAGCAGTTTAATAGCGGGATCTACGGAGACCCAGTACTTC.

The chain uses TRBV12-3 or TRBV12-4 and TRBJ1-5; no clear D gene. Deletions cut 5 bases from V and 8 bases from J, with 16 bases between. The CDR3 totals 14 residues. Here the CDR3 reads CASSDDRAVKPQHF. CDR3 sequence (DNA): TGTGCCAGCAGTGATGACCGGGCCGTAAAGCCCCAGCATTTT.

This clonotype showed up just a few times. The chain has TRBV5-6 and TRBJ1-2; TRBD1 is a possible D gene (6 bases). The CDR3 length is 14 residues. Looked up from germline, CDR1 is SGHDT and CDR2 is YYEEEE. V shed 6 bases and J shed 0 bases, with 12 bases lying between them. The CDR3 loop reads CASNEQGSNYGYTF. For the CDR3, the DNA is TGTGCCAGCAACGAACAGGGATCTAACTATGGCTACACCTTC. Full variable domain (outside the CDR3, taken from reference TRBV5-6 and TRBJ1-2): DAGVTQSPTHLIKTRGQQVTLRCSPKSGHDTVSWYQQALGQGPQFIFQYYEEEERQRGNFPDRFSGHQFPNYSSELNVNALLLGDSALYLCASNEQGSNYGYTFGSGTRLTVV.

The sample holds one count of this clonotype. The rearrangement uses TRBV28 and TRBJ1-5; weak D call: TRBD1 (6 bases). CDR3 size: 14 residues. V lost 5 bases and J lost 4, with 12 bases in between. The germline gives CDR1 MDHEN, CDR2 SYDVKM. CDR3 sequence reads: CASSAGQWNQPQHF. The CDR3 coding sequence is TGTGCCAGCAGTGCAGGACAGTGGAATCAGCCCCAGCATTTT.

This clonotype came up a few times. The chain recombines TRBV5-1 with TRBJ2-2; 14 bases are a match to TRBD2. The J segment lost 3 bases and the V segment lost 4 bases, leaving 8 bases of the junction unmatched. Germline V gene lookup returns CDR1 SGHRS and CDR2 YFSETQ. The CDR3 length is 18 residues. Written as DNA, the CDR3 is TGCGCCAGCAGCCTCCAGACTAGCGGGAGGGCCTACACCGGGGAGCTGTTTTTT. Its translation is CASSLQTSGRAYTGELFF.

This clonotype was found a few times. The V and J genes are TRBV6-2 or TRBV6-3 and TRBJ2-7; either TRBD1 or TRBD2 may fit D (6 bases each). Between the trimmed V and J ends, which lost 2 bases and 3 bases, there was a span of 11 bases. CDR1 is MNHEY, CDR2 SVGEGT, per germline. This CDR3 spans 14 amino acids. This chain's CDR3 is CASSYRGADYEQYF. DNA of the CDR3: TGTGCCAGCAGTTACAGGGGGGCCGACTACGAGCAGTACTTC.

In this sample, this clonotype turned up a few times. This chain links TRBV20-1 with TRBJ1-5; 10 bases are a match to TRBD1. J was trimmed by 4 bases and V by 3 bases; bases with no gene match: 6. Germline CDR1 and CDR2: DFQATT and SNEGSKA (reference sequence). The CDR3 is 15 residues long. The CDR3 region has the DNA TGCAGTGCTAGGAGGAGGGGACAGGGGAATCAGCCCCAGCATTTT. Translated, it gives CSARRRGQGNQPQHF.

The rearrangement uses TRBV4-1 and TRBJ2-7; 8 nucleotides match TRBD2. J lost 4 bases, V lost 4 bases, and 9 bases had no gene match. CDR1 and CDR2 from the germline V gene are MGHRA and YSYEKL. The CDR3 is 15 amino acids. In nucleotides, the CDR3 is TGCGCCAGCAGCCCTCTGAGCGGGAGTCGGTACGAGCAGTACTTC. It yields the protein CASSPLSGSRYEQYF.

This clonotype was seen a few times. The J gene is TRBJ2-3, the V gene TRBV6-4; D not certain. The CDR3 runs to 16 residues. Trimming took 3 bases from V and 3 from J, leaving 16 bases between them. The germline V gene has CDR1 MRHNA and CDR2 SNTAGT. CDR3 residues: CASSELVSLRTDTQYF. The CDR3 DNA reads as TGTGCCAGCAGTGAACTGGTGAGCCTCCGGACAGATACGCAGTATTTT.